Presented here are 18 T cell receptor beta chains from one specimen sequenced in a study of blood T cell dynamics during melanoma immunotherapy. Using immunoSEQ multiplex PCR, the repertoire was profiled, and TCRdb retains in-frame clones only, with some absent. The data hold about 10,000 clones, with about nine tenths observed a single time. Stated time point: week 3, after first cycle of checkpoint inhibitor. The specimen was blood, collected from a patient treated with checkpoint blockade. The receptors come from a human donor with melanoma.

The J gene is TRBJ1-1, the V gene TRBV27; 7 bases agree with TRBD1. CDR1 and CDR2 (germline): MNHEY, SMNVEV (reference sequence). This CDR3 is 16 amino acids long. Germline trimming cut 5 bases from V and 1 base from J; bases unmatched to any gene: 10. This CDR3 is CASSAQGRYGNTEAFF. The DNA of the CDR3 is TGTGCCAGCAGTGCACAGGGGCGGTACGGGAACACTGAAGCTTTCTTT.

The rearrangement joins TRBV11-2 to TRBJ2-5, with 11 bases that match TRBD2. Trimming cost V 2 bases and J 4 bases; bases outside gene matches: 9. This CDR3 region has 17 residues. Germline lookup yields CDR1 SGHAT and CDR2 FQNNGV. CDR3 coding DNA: TGTGCCAGCAGCTTACGGGGTAGCGGGAGGGTAGGAGAGACCCAGTACTTC. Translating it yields CASSLRGSGRVGETQYF. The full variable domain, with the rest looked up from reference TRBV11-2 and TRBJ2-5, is EAGVAQSPRYKIIEKRQSVAFWCNPISGHATLYWYQQILGQGPKLLIQFQNNGVVDDSQLPKDRFSAERLKGVDSTLKIQPAKLEDSAVYLCASSLRGSGRVGETQYFGPGTRLLVL.

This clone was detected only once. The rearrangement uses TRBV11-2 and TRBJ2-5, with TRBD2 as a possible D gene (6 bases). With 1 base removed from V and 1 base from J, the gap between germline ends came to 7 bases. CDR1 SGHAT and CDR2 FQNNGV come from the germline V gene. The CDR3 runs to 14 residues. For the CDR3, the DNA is TGTGCCAGCAGCTTAGGGACTACCCAAGAGACCCAGTACTTC. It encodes CASSLGTTQETQYF.

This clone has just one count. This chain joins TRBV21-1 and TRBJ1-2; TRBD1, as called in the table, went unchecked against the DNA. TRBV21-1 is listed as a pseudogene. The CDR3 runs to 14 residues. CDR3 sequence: CASTRWGRVYGYTF. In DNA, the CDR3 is TGTGCCAGCACCAGGTGGGGGCGCGTCTATGGCTACACCTTC.

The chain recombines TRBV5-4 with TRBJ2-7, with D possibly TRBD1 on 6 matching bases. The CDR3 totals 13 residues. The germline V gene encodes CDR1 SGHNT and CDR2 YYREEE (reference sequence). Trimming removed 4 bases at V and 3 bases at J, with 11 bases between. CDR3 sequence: CASSPDRNYEQYF. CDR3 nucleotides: TGTGCCAGCAGCCCCGACAGGAACTACGAGCAGTACTTC.

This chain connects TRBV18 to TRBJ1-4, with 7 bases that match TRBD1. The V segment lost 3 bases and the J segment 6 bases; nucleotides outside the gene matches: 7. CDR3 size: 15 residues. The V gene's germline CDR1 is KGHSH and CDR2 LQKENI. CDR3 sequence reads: CASSPVGQSHEKLFF. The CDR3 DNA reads TGTGCCAGCTCACCGGTGGGACAGTCGCATGAAAAACTGTTTTTT.

In DNA form, the CDR3 reads TGTGCCAGCAGCTCACGGGACAGGGGGCCAAACAATGAGCAGTTCTTC. This gives the protein CASSSRDRGPNNEQFF. This chain uses TRBV9 with TRBJ2-1, with 12 bases aligning to TRBD1. V was clipped by 4 bases and J by 5 bases; unmatched bases: 7. The CDR3 length is 16 residues. The germline gives CDR1 SGDLS, CDR2 YYNGEE.

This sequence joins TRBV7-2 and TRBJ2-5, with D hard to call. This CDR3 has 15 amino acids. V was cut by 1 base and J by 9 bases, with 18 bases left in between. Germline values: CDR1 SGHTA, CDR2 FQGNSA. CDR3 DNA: TGTGCCAGCAGCTTAGGCGTAGTGCTCGCCCGGGCCCAGTACTTC. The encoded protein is CASSLGVVLARAQYF.

CDR3 bases: TGTGCCAGCAGTACCCCCGGGACACCCCGGGCAGATACGCAGTATTTT. Protein product: CASSTPGTPRADTQYF. The genes are TRBV28 and TRBJ2-3; D might be TRBD1 (6 bases). Trimming took off 5 bases at V and 4 bases at J, with 19 bases between the two ends. Germline V gives CDR1 MDHEN, CDR2 SYDVKM. There are 16 residues in the CDR3.

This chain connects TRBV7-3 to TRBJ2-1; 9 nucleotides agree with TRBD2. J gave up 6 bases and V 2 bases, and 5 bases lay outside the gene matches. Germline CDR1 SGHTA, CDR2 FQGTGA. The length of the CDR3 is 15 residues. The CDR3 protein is CASSLGLAGTNEQFF. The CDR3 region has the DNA TGTGCCAGCAGCTTAGGCCTAGCGGGAACCAATGAGCAGTTCTTC.

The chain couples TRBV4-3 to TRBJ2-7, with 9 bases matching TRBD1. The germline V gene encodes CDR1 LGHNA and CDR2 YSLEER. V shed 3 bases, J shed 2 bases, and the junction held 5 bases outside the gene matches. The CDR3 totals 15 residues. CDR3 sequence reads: CASSQHRGPTYEQYF. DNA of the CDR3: TGCGCCAGCAGCCAGCACAGGGGGCCCACCTACGAGCAGTACTTC.

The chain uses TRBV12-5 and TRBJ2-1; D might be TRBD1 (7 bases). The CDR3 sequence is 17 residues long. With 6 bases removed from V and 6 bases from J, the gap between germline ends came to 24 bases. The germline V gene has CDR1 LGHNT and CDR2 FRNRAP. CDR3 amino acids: CASGSPLYGQGGNEQFF. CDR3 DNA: TGTGCTAGTGGCTCCCCCCTCTACGGCCAGGGGGGCAATGAGCAGTTCTTC. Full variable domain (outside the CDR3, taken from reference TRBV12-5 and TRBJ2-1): DARVTQTPRHKVTEMGQEVTMRCQPILGHNTVFWYRQTMMQGLELLAYFRNRAPLDDSGMPKDRFSAEMPDATLATLKIQPSEPRDSAVYFCASGSPLYGQGGNEQFFGPGTRLTVL.

The CDR3, as DNA: TGTGCCAGCAGCCCCCGGGACGGACTTTACGAGCAGTACTTC. Amino acid sequence: CASSPRDGLYEQYF. V gene TRBV14 combines with J gene TRBJ2-7, with D perhaps given as TRBD1 or TRBD2 (5 bases each). V lost 4 bases, J lost 4 bases, and 14 bases lay in between. The CDR3 covers 14 residues. Per germline, CDR1 SGHDN and CDR2 FVKESK.

CDR3 nucleotides: TGTGCCAGCAGCGTAGGGCAGTACTACGAGCAGTACTTC. The encoded protein is CASSVGQYYEQYF. The rearrangement uses TRBV9 and TRBJ2-7, with D unclear. The germline V and J ends were trimmed by 0 bases and 3 bases, with 7 bases remaining between them. The germline gives CDR1 SGDLS, CDR2 YYNGEE. CDR3 length: 13 residues. The whole variable domain, filled in from reference TRBV9 and TRBJ2-7, reads DSGVTQTPKHLITATGQRVTLRCSPRSGDLSVYWYQQSLDQGLQFLIQYYNGEERAKGNILERFSAQQFPDLHSELNLSSLELGDSALYFCASSVGQYYEQYFGPGTRLTVT.

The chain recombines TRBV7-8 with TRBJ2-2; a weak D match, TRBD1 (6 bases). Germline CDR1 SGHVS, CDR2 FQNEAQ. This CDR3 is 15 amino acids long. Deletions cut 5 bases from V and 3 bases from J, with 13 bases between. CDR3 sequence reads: CASSHRVEDTGELFF. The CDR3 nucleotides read TGTGCCAGCAGCCACAGGGTGGAGGACACCGGGGAGCTGTTTTTT.

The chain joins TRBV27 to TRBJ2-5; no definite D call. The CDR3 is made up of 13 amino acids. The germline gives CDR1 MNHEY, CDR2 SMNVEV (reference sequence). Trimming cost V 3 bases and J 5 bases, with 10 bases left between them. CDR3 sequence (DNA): TGTGCCAGCAGTTTCTCCCGCCGGGAGACCCAGTACTTC. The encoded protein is CASSFSRRETQYF.

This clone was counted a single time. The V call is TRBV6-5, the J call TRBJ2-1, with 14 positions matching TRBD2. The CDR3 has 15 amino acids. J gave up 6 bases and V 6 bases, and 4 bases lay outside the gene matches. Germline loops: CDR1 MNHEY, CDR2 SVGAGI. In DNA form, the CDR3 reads TGTGCCAGCAGGGGGACTAGCGGGAGCGGCAATGAGCAGTTCTTC. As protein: CASRGTSGSGNEQFF.

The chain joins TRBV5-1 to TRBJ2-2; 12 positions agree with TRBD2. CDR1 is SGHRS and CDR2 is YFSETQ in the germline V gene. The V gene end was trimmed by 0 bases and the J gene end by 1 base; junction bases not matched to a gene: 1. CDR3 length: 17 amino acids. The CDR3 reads CASSLAGLAGNTGELFF. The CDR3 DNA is TGCGCCAGCAGCTTGGCGGGACTAGCGGGGAACACCGGGGAGCTGTTTTTT.